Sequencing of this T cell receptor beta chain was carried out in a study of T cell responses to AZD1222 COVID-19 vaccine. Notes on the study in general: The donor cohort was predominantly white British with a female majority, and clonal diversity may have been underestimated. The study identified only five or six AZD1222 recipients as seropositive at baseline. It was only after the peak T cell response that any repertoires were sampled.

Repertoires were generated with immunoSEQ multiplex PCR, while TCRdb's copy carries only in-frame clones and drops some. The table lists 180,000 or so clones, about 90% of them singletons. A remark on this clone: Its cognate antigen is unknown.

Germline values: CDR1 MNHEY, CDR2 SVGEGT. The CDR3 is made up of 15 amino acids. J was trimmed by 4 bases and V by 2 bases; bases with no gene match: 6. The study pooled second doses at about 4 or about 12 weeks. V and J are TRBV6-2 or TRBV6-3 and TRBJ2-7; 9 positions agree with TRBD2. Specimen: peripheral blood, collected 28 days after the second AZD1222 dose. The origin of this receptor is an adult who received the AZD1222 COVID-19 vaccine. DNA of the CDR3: TGTGCCAGCAGTTACGCGCTAGCGGGACCTTACGAGCAGTACTTC. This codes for CASSYALAGPYEQYF.